This TCR beta chain was sequenced in a study of CD8 T cells in ankylosing spondylitis (dated by TCRdb to 2016 to 2017). With regard to the full study: T cell receptor beta repertoires were profiled in healthy donors and ankylosing spondylitis patients so that disease-linked TCR variants could be found. The whole study cohort included over a hundred healthy donors and some 27 ankylosing spondylitis patients. Peripheral blood samples were taken, and synovial fluid was additionally collected from ankylosing spondylitis patients. Beyond this particular receptor, the publication reports: A TCR beta motif made up of several highly homologous amino acid variants appeared to be characteristic of blood from ankylosing spondylitis patients. Some TCR beta motif variants had previously been reported in synovial fluid and blood of reactive arthritis patients, which suggested common disease-initiation mechanisms. The disease-linked clones were reported as significantly enriched in matched synovial fluid samples from ankylosing spondylitis patients. A CD8+ phenotype was shown by the disease-linked clones, which were found at relatively low frequencies in peripheral blood.

Sequences MNHEY (CDR1) and SVGEGT (CDR2) are obtained from the germline V gene. V and J lose 6 bases and 7 bases, and a span of 8 bases separates them. The CDR3, cysteine through phenylalanine, is 11 amino acids long. Just CDR3 DNA is preserved here, 33 bases in frame from base 1. As concerns this clonotype: Its binding antigen is unknown. Nothing much larger sits one base from this clone, and base qualities are not available.

Synovial fluid samples were matched to blood samples from the same ankylosing spondylitis patients. The data were produced on an Illumina HiSeq 2500. Quantitative 5'-RACE with molecular barcodes was the method used to prepare the TCR beta libraries. The authors processed their data as follows. A new computational method, built on a probabilistic model of VDJ rearrangement, was used to identify disease-linked TCR variants. TCRdb itself trimmed the public reads at Q25 with fastp, ran MiXCR and retained productive beta chains. A single entry per CDR3 protein holds the most common genes and DNA from its merged rows. TCRdb assigned the V and J calls; the authors' analysis was not used. This sample lists 150,000 to 200,000 distinct CDR3 sequences; under 35% were detected once. Over 5.5% of the sample is held by the ten biggest clonotypes.

The rearrangement joined TRBV6-2 or TRBV6-3 to TRBJ2-3, with no confident D gene call. The sequencing input was synovial fluid, either unsorted or a sorted T cell fraction (not recorded which). The receptor's source is a male donor with ankylosing spondylitis. The sequence in DNA is TGTGCCAGCAGCCTCGAGTATACGCAGTATTTT. Translated, this gives CASSLEYTQYF.